Shown below are 27 T cell receptor beta chains from a single sample sequenced in a study of T cell repertoires in cytomegalovirus infection. Using its own MiXCR run on the reads, TCRdb lists one record per CDR3 protein. The sample yields more than 400,000 distinct CDR3 sequences, more than 20% seen once. Sequencing was carried out using PBMCs. The source is a human donor in good health (CMV status not recorded). Some clones in this sample may be carry-over from other donors' samples.

V is TRBV9 and J is TRBJ2-7; D is undetermined. Trimming shortened V by 0 bases and J by 0 bases, and 10 bases separated the two germline ends. The CDR3 extends over 15 amino acids. Germline assignment: CDR1 SGDLS and CDR2 YYNGEE. CDR3 sequence: CASSVGSFSSYEQYF. The CDR3 bases are TGTGCCAGCAGCGTAGGAAGCTTTAGCTCCTACGAGCAGTACTTC.

This chain links TRBV11-2 with TRBJ1-5; D perhaps matches TRBD1 (5 bases). The germline CDR1 and CDR2 sequences are SGHAT and FQNNGV. Trimming took off 4 bases at V and 5 bases at J, with 15 bases between the two ends. CDR3 length equals 15 residues. CDR3 residues: CASSWVRGGDQPQHF. DNA of the CDR3: TGTGCCAGCAGCTGGGTCCGAGGAGGGGATCAGCCCCAGCATTTT. The whole variable domain, filled in from reference TRBV11-2 and TRBJ1-5, reads EAGVAQSPRYKIIEKRQSVAFWCNPISGHATLYWYQQILGQGPKLLIQFQNNGVVDDSQLPKDRFSAERLKGVDSTLKIQPAKLEDSAVYLCASSWVRGGDQPQHFGDGTRLSIL.

The rearrangement uses TRBV19 and TRBJ1-5; D ambiguous. The CDR3 has 17 amino acids. CDR1 is LNHDA and CDR2 is SQIVND in the germline V gene (reference sequence). The ends were cut back, 1 base at V and 0 bases at J, with 13 bases in the middle. CDR3 DNA: TGTGCCAGTAGTATAGTGCGGGGAAGTTATAGCAATCAGCCCCAGCATTTT. Translation: CASSIVRGSYSNQPQHF.

This chain uses TRBV7-8 with TRBJ1-6, with 8 positions matching TRBD1. CDR1 and CDR2 from the germline V gene are SGHVS and FQNEAQ. V shed 4 bases, J shed 10 bases, and the junction held 9 bases outside the gene matches. This CDR3 has 15 amino acids. The CDR3 DNA sequence: TGTGCCAGCAGCTGGACAGGGAGGGAAAGCTCACCCCTCCACTTT. This gives the protein CASSWTGRESSPLHF.

In this sample, this clonotype turned up many times. The rearrangement links TRBV7-2 to TRBJ1-1; D perhaps matches TRBD1 (5 bases). V was pared by 2 bases and J by 0 bases, with 10 bases between. Germline V gene data show CDR1 as SGHTA and CDR2 as FQGNSA. CDR3 size: 15 residues. The CDR3 loop is CASSLRPGLNTEAFF. In nucleotides, the CDR3 is TGTGCCAGCAGCTTACGACCAGGGCTGAACACTGAAGCTTTCTTT.

The chain has TRBV7-8 and TRBJ1-5; no clear D gene. CDR1 and CDR2 from the germline V gene are SGHVS and FQNEAQ. The germline V and J ends were trimmed by 5 bases and 0 bases, with 20 bases remaining between them. The CDR3 extends over 18 amino acids. The CDR3: CASSRGEWGTYSNQPQHF. CDR3 coding DNA: TGTGCCAGCAGCCGAGGAGAGTGGGGAACTTATAGCAATCAGCCCCAGCATTTT.

This clonotype was picked up a small number of times. The chain joins TRBV4-2 to TRBJ1-5; D is perhaps TRBD1 (5 bases). The CDR3 extends over 19 amino acids. CDR1 LGHNA and CDR2 YNFKEQ come from the germline V gene. V was cut by 0 bases and J by 1 base, with 19 bases left in between. The CDR3 DNA is TGTGCCAGCAGCCAAGATAGGGGAGGGACCTCGAAAAGCAATCAGCCCCAGCATTTT. It yields the protein CASSQDRGGTSKSNQPQHF.

The genes are TRBV7-2 and TRBJ2-3; 14 nucleotides agree with TRBD2. CDR3 length: 18 residues. V shed 5 bases, J shed 4 bases, and the junction held 11 bases outside the gene matches. The germline V gene has CDR1 SGHTA and CDR2 FQGNSA. In DNA form, the CDR3 reads TGTGCCAGCAGCAGGGCTGGGACTAGCGGGAGAGCTTCAGATACGCAGTATTTT. Translation: CASSRAGTSGRASDTQYF.

This sequence joins TRBV10-2 and TRBJ2-3; the D is unclear. Per the germline V gene, CDR1 is WSHSY and CDR2 is SAAADI. The CDR3 contains 14 residues. Trimming took 2 bases from V and 5 from J, leaving 11 bases between them. The CDR3 DNA reads TGCGCCAGCAGTGAGACAGTTCCGCGAGATACGCAGTATTTT. It specifies CASSETVPRDTQYF.

This clonotype was seen a few times. The rearrangement joins TRBV4-1 to TRBJ1-5, with D unclear. The CDR3 sequence is 15 residues long. V was shortened by 0 bases and J by 0 bases, with 6 bases between the two germline ends. Germline V CDR1 and CDR2: MGHRA, YSYEKL. CDR3 sequence reads: CASSQEGFSNQPQHF. The CDR3, as DNA: TGCGCCAGCAGCCAAGAGGGGTTTAGCAATCAGCCCCAGCATTTT.

At least ten counts were recorded for this clonotype. This chain joins TRBV7-2 and TRBJ2-5, with D possibly matching TRBD2 (6 bases). CDR1 is SGHTA, CDR2 FQGNSA, per germline. V lost 5 bases and J 4 bases, leaving 14 bases between the germline ends. CDR3 length: 14 residues. The CDR3 region is CASSPRRERETQYF. DNA for the CDR3: TGTGCCAGCAGCCCCCGGAGGGAAAGAGAGACCCAGTACTTC. Using reference TRBV7-2 and TRBJ2-5 for the parts outside the CDR3, the full variable domain is GAGVSQSPSNKVTEKGKDVELRCDPISGHTALYWYRQSLGQGLEFLIYFQGNSAPDKSGLPSDRFSAERTGGSVSTLTIQRTQQEDSAVYLCASSPRRERETQYFGPGTRLLVL.

This clonotype occurred a few times. The chain is built from TRBV7-3 and TRBJ2-2, with 7 bases that match TRBD1. Unmatched junction bases numbered 10, after V lost 1 base and J lost 8 bases. The length of the CDR3 is 16 residues. Per the germline V gene, CDR1 is SGHTA and CDR2 is FQGTGA. Here the CDR3 DNA reads TGTGCCAGCAGCTTAAGGACCGGGACAGTGGCGGGGGAGCTGTTTTTT. Translated: CASSLRTGTVAGELFF.

This clonotype showed up many times. The V and J genes are TRBV27 and TRBJ1-2, with a possible D match to TRBD1 (5 bases). The CDR3 is 15 amino acids. Trimming shortened V by 8 bases and J by 4 bases, and 20 bases separated the two germline ends. Germline V gene data show CDR1 as MNHEY and CDR2 as SMNVEV (reference sequence). The CDR3 region is CASSLGVPTSYGYTF. In DNA form, the CDR3 reads TGTGCCAGCTCCTTAGGGGTTCCCACCTCCTATGGCTACACCTTC.

The sample holds many counts of this clonotype. The chain combines TRBV7-8 with TRBJ1-1; D gene unclear. Germline V CDR1 and CDR2: SGHVS, FQNEAQ. Trimming removed 5 bases from V and 0 bases from J, with 16 bases in between. This CDR3 has 16 residues. CDR3 DNA sequence: TGTGCCAGCAGCAAAGGACGGGTCCGAATGAACACTGAAGCTTTCTTT. Its protein is CASSKGRVRMNTEAFF.

The chain joins TRBV6-4 to TRBJ2-1; D gene uncertain. Trimming stripped 2 bases from V and 0 bases from J, with 11 bases between. Germline CDR1 reads MRHNA; CDR2 reads SNTAGT. The CDR3 is made up of 16 amino acids. CDR3 sequence reads: CASSDNSRPSYNEQFF. For the CDR3, the DNA is TGTGCCAGCAGTGACAATTCTAGGCCCTCCTACAATGAGCAGTTCTTC.

This clonotype was seen only a few times. This chain uses TRBV15 with TRBJ1-2; D call uncertain. The V end lost 1 base, the J end lost 0 bases, and 9 bases lay between the germline ends. CDR1 is LNHNV, CDR2 YYDKDF, per germline (reference sequence). This CDR3 is 15 amino acids long. CDR3 sequence (DNA): TGTGCCACCAGCAGAGGAGGCAGCGCTAACTATGGCTACACCTTC. This gives the protein CATSRGGSANYGYTF.

The chain combines TRBV20-1 with TRBJ1-2; 7 nucleotides align to TRBD1. After removal of 5 bases from V and 3 bases from J, the junction contained 3 bases not matched to a gene. This CDR3 spans 12 amino acids. CDR1 is DFQATT and CDR2 is SNEGSKA in the germline V gene (reference sequence). CDR3 coding DNA: TGCAGTGCTGAGGACAGGTACTATGGCTACACCTTC. This codes for CSAEDRYYGYTF.

This clonotype was detected a few times. The chain links TRBV7-8 to TRBJ1-1; 8 bases align to TRBD1. Germline CDR1 SGHVS, CDR2 FQNEAQ. Germline trimming cut 0 bases from V and 7 bases from J; bases unmatched to any gene: 4. This CDR3 spans 14 amino acids. CDR3 DNA: TGTGCCAGCAGCTTAGCCGGACAGGGCCATGAAGCTTTCTTT. The encoded protein is CASSLAGQGHEAFF.

This clonotype was seen a few times. The J gene is TRBJ2-2, the V gene TRBV11-2; tentative D call: TRBD2 (6 bases). Germline-derived CDR1 and CDR2 are SGHAT and FQNNGV. Between the trimmed V and J ends, which lost 1 base and 0 bases, there was a span of 18 bases. CDR3 length equals 19 residues. The CDR3 DNA sequence: TGTGCCAGCAGCTTAGGAGGGCATAGCGGAGATACGAACACCGGGGAGCTGTTTTTT. Its protein product is CASSLGGHSGDTNTGELFF.

In its sample, this clonotype was seen once. The chain has TRBV18 and TRBJ2-2; D not certain. Germline V gene data show CDR1 as KGHSH and CDR2 as LQKENI. The CDR3 runs to 15 residues. Trimming stripped 4 bases from V and 6 bases from J, with 15 bases between. The CDR3 region is CASSLRPRSAGELFF. The CDR3 DNA reads as TGTGCCAGCTCACTCCGGCCAAGGTCCGCCGGGGAGCTGTTTTTT.

This clonotype was found a few times. The chain uses TRBV4-3 and TRBJ1-1, with a tentative D call TRBD1 (6 bases). V lost 5 bases and J 3 bases, leaving 16 bases between the germline ends. The CDR3 covers 15 residues. The germline V gene encodes CDR1 LGHNA and CDR2 YSLEER. The CDR3 protein is CASSMRTELYTEAFF. Here the CDR3 DNA reads TGCGCCAGCAGCATGCGGACAGAGTTATACACTGAAGCTTTCTTT.

This clonotype was counted only a few times. The rearrangement joins TRBV6-2 or TRBV6-3 to TRBJ1-6, with a tentative D call TRBD1 (6 bases). The V end was cut by 6 bases, the J end by 9 bases, with 18 bases between. The germline CDR1 and CDR2 sequences are MNHEY and SVGEGT. This CDR3 comprises 15 residues. The DNA for the CDR3 is TGTGCCAGCAGGGCGGGACAATTGACGGGTTCACCCCTCCACTTT. It is translated as CASRAGQLTGSPLHF.

This clonotype appeared many times. CDR3 coding DNA: TGTGCCAGCACCGTTCCCGGGACAGGGGACGGGTTCAACTATGGCTACACCTTC. As protein: CASTVPGTGDGFNYGYTF. This chain joins TRBV7-2 and TRBJ1-2; the match to TRBD1 covers 10 bases. CDR3 size: 18 residues. Germline V gene lookup returns CDR1 SGHTA and CDR2 FQGNSA. The junction had 16 bases not matched to a gene; V was cut back by 7 bases and J by 2 bases.

This clonotype occurred a few times. The chain recombines TRBV7-8 with TRBJ2-7; D remains unclear. The germline V gene encodes CDR1 SGHVS and CDR2 FQNEAQ. This CDR3 has 9 amino acids. The V end was cut by 5 bases, the J end by 6 bases, with 2 bases between. The chain's CDR3 is CASSPEQYV. CDR3 sequence (DNA): TGTGCCAGCAGCCCCGAGCAGTACGTC.

This chain joins TRBV18 and TRBJ2-5, with D possibly being TRBD1 (6 bases). The germline V gene has CDR1 KGHSH and CDR2 LQKENI. V gave up 3 bases and J gave up 5 bases, with 13 bases separating them. The CDR3 has 14 residues. CDR3 protein: CASSPRAGAETQYF. Written as DNA, the CDR3 is TGTGCCAGCTCACCGAGGGCAGGGGCGGAGACCCAGTACTTC.

This clonotype occurred a few times. This CDR3 is CASSEDGVTEAFF. CDR3 in DNA: TGTGCCAGCAGTGAAGACGGGGTTACCGAAGCTTTCTTT. This sequence joins TRBV6-1 and TRBJ1-1, with no clear D. The CDR3 covers 13 residues. The germline V gene has CDR1 MNHNS and CDR2 SASEGT. The V gene lost 1 base and the J gene lost 8 bases, with 11 bases spanning the gap.

This clonotype was seen only once. The chain employs TRBV19 and TRBJ1-1, with D hard to call. CDR1 is LNHDA and CDR2 is SQIVND in the germline V gene (reference sequence). Trimming pared 4 bases from V and 0 bases from J, leaving 6 bases between. This CDR3 spans 13 amino acids. Here the CDR3 reads CASSTDMNTEAFF. The CDR3 DNA reads TGTGCCAGTAGTACAGACATGAACACTGAAGCTTTCTTT.